This TCR beta chain was profiled in a study of OX40 agonist ivuxolimab in advanced cancers. The CDR3 runs to 14 residues. The V end was cut by 2 bases, the J end by 5 bases, with 12 bases between. Germline lookup yields CDR1 LNHDA and CDR2 SQIVND (reference sequence). The method was immunoSEQ multiplex PCR; TCRdb's version includes in-frame clones alone and lacks a portion of them. The data show about 64,000 clones, approximately 81% seen once. Here the sequenced sample was CD4+ or CD8+ T cells sorted from blood, taken in a trial of the OX40 agonist ivuxolimab. The sequence was collected from an adult with an advanced solid tumor such as melanoma, head and neck, liver or kidney cancer. The chain employs TRBV19 and TRBJ1-1; D unclear. CDR3 sequence: CASSISRGSTEAFF. CDR3 coding DNA: TGTGCCAGTAGTATAAGTCGGGGATCTACTGAAGCTTTCTTT.